This T cell receptor beta chain comes out of a study of shared clonotypes between healthy human individuals (dated by TCRdb to about 2020). In the study overall: The cohort included three men and a couple of women between 18 and 49 years of age. For each donor, CD4 naive and CD4 memory were each given three plates, CD8 naive was given two plates, and CD8 memory was given one plate. Leukapheresis yielded between about 0.8 and 8.9 billion PBMCs per donor. To increase sequencing depth and limit assay-specific biases, TCR repertoire library preparation and sequencing were carried out by different laboratories using diverse techniques. The study deeply sequenced blood TCR repertoires of five healthy adults to estimate repertoire size and the extent of clonotype sharing between individuals.

The donors were healthy, HIV-negative adults with no recently reported acute infections or vaccinations. Every donor was a Caucasian adult residing in Nashville, Tennessee, USA. CD4+ T cells were enriched through magnetic negative selection, after which naive cells were positively selected on CD45RA and the remaining negative fraction served as the memory subset. After blood collection by leukapheresis, PBMCs were isolated using Ficoll-Histopaque density gradient centrifugation and then cryopreserved in the vapor phase of liquid nitrogen. Analytical flow cytometry was used to check the purity and quantity of each magnetically sorted T cell population. Genomic DNA was isolated from every sorted fraction and measured by UV absorbance on a Nanodrop 2000c. This clone was observed once. Its antigen specificity is not known. No base quality information exists; no much larger clone differs at one position.

TCR CDR3 regions were amplified from genomic DNA by multiplex PCR using the deep immunoSEQ assay. Extracted genomic DNA from each cell subset was spread evenly across all wells of several immunoSEQ 96-well plates, with each plate serving as a replicate. For sorted subsets, each replicate PCR was loaded with approximately 0.2 ug genomic DNA, equivalent to 25,000 to 30,000 T cell genomes. The purified libraries were quantified using a Qubit 3.0 fluorometer, sized with a Bioanalyzer 2100, and then quantified again using the KAPA Library Quantification kit. Each immunoSEQ 96-well plate was sequenced on its own single-read 150-cycle Illumina NextSeq 550 flow cell. Per the original workflow: The immunoSEQ output contained only junctional sequences without quality scores, so filtering could not match that applied to full-length reads. Sequences were annotated with PyIR, a Python wrapper for IgBLAST v1.9, using IMGT germline references to assign V/J genes and CDR3. Any read was removed if the V/J assignment was weak (E-value above 1e-6), the CDR3 was missing, or the read contained stop codons, out-of-frame junctions, or ambiguous translated residues. A V3J clonotype was defined by an identical inferred V gene, J gene, and CDR3 amino acid sequence. Percentage overlap between repertoires was calculated by dividing the number of shared unique clonotypes by the size of the smaller repertoire. Richness of each repertoire was evaluated using RTK rarefaction, the Chao1 estimator, and Recon v2.1 estimates of unobserved clonotypes. Generation probabilities were computed with OLGA for all TCRbeta clonotypes obtained by the gDNA method from four donors. The table was pulled from immuneACCESS by TCRdb, which kept in-frame rearrangements only. Such tables lose some clones; where checked, under half of the loss comes from unresolved V genes, and the rest has no known cause. V and J calls plus clone size are reproduced from that table; the DNA served to infer D and trimming. The sample records 300,000 to 350,000 clones, roughly 80% of which are singletons. Around 9.3% of the sample rests with the top ten.

Trimming removed 7 bases from V and 2 bases from J; the gene matches leave 9 bases unexplained. Inclusive of the bounding cysteine and phenylalanine, the CDR3 is 16 residues long. The only DNA kept is the CDR3, 48 bases in frame from the first base. CDR1 SQVTM and CDR2 ANQGSEA are derived from the germline V gene. Study-level results and caveats: Pairwise subsampling indicated that sequencing depth was expected to affect the degree of clonotype sharing among donors. The small number of donors limited the genetic and exposure-history diversity represented. Naive subsets generally had larger estimated clonotype richness than memory subsets did. Sampling was restricted to blood, and TCR repertoires in tissue are likely to differ from TCR repertoires in blood. Even with the large sequencing depth, rarefaction of the sorted-subset datasets indicated that sequencing was incomplete. Clonotypes shared by all four sorted-subset donors showed higher generation probabilities than non-shared clonotypes. When a handful of donors were compared, the shared fraction of clonotypes was around 4.6% for naive CD4, 3.5% to 4% for naive CD8, 2% to 2.5% for memory CD4, and around 0.37% for memory CD8.

Sample: memory CD4+ T cells sorted from blood. This specimen's cell subset or site label, per the study, means: CD45RA-negative fraction. The receptor was isolated from a young man in good health. The V gene is TRBV29-1 and the J gene is TRBJ2-1; 12 junctional bases match TRBD2. The CDR3 region: CSANTSGRIPYNEQFF. The nucleotide sequence reads TGCAGCGCGAATACTAGCGGGAGGATCCCCTACAATGAGCAGTTCTTC.